This is a list of T cell receptor beta chains from one sample in a study of response to subunit inactivated influenza vaccine. TCRdb redid the calling of the RT-PCR reads with MiXCR, one entry per CDR3 protein. The sample records about 570,000 distinct CDR3 sequences, approximately 11% being singletons. These same data were also listed under a study on T cells expressing NK-cell markers.

The specimen was PBMCs from blood, collected on the day of vaccination. The receptors stem from a man aged 45 to 65 who received an inactivated influenza vaccine. CDR3s include the opening cysteine and the closing phenylalanine or tryptophan. D genes are given only for firm matches. Clone size is not always given. Where it is, it says once, few, many or a class for expanded clones.

d_call	j_call	v_call	clone_size	cdr3_nt	cdr3_aa
NA	TRBJ2-7	TRBV24-1	NA	TGTGCCACCAGTGAATCCCGGGACTCTTCCTACGAGCAGTACTTC	CATSESRDSSYEQYF
TRBD1	TRBJ2-7	TRBV20-1	few	TGCAGTGCCCAAAATGCCTTATCAGGGGGCTACGAGCAGTACTTC	CSAQNALSGGYEQYF
NA	TRBJ2-3	TRBV7-2	many	TGTGCCAGCAGCTTAGGAGGAATTAATACGCAGTATTTT	CASSLGGINTQYF
TRBD1	TRBJ2-2	TRBV12-3/TRBV12-4	many	TGTGCCAGCAGTGTATCGCAGGGGGCTATCGGGGAGCTGTTTTTT	CASSVSQGAIGELFF
TRBD1	TRBJ2-4	TRBV14	few	TGTGCCAGCAGCCTAACAGGGACAGGGGTCTGCTACTTC	CASSLTGTGVCYF
NA	TRBJ2-7	TRBV5-1	few	TGCGCCAGCAGCCTTGGCGAGGGCTACGAGCAGTACTTC	CASSLGEGYEQYF
TRBD1	TRBJ2-7	TRBV7-9	NA	TGTGCCAGCAGCCATTGGACAGGGGATCCCTACGAGCAGTACTTC	CASSHWTGDPYEQYF
TRBD1	TRBJ1-5	TRBV7-2	few	TGTGCCAGCGGAGACAGGGCGGCGGGTCAGCCCCAGCATTTT	CASGDRAAGQPQHF
NA	TRBJ1-4	TRBV9	few	TGTGCCAGCAGCGGGGCCCTAAATGAAAAACTGTTTTTT	CASSGALNEKLFF
TRBD2	TRBJ2-2	TRBV14	few	TGTGCCAGCAGCCAAGATACACTAGCGCTGAACACCGGGGAGCTGTTTTTT	CASSQDTLALNTGELFF
TRBD1	TRBJ2-1	TRBV5-1	few	TGCGCCAGCAGCTTGGCCAGGGACAGGGGGGCCAATGAGCAGTTCTTC	CASSLARDRGANEQFF
TRBD1	TRBJ2-7	TRBV9	NA	TGTGCCAGCAGCGCTGCCGGGACAGGGGGCTTCGAGCAGTACTTC	CASSAAGTGGFEQYF
TRBD2	TRBJ2-7	TRBV5-1	NA	TGCGCCAGCAGCTTTAACCCGACTAGCGGCTCCTACGAGCAGTACTTC	CASSFNPTSGSYEQYF
NA	TRBJ2-7	TRBV10-1	NA	TGCGCCAGCAGTGAGTCGACCTACGAGCAGTACTTC	CASSESTYEQYF
NA	TRBJ1-2	TRBV28	few	TGTGCCAGCAGTTTAAGTACACTTTACTATGGCTACACCTTC	CASSLSTLYYGYTF
NA	TRBJ1-2	TRBV12-3/TRBV12-4	NA	TGTGCCAGCAGTGAAAGGGTTTCTTCTTATGGCTACACCTTC	CASSERVSSYGYTF
NA	TRBJ2-3	TRBV7-3	NA	TGTGCCAGCAGCGAGGGGGCGGGGAATACGCAGTATTTT	CASSEGAGNTQYF
NA	TRBJ2-1	TRBV6-5	few	TGTGCCAGCAGTTACTCCAACAGGGACAATGAGCAGTTCTTC	CASSYSNRDNEQFF
NA	TRBJ2-3	TRBV14	few	TGTGCCAGCAGCCAAGTCTTAGGGAACACAGATACGCAGTATTTT	CASSQVLGNTDTQYF
NA	TRBJ2-2	TRBV4-3	NA	TGCGCCAGCAGCCAAGGGGCAGGGCAGTACACCGGGGAGCTGTTTTTT	CASSQGAGQYTGELFF
NA	TRBJ1-1	TRBV7-9	few	TGTGCCAGCAGCCTCCCCGGAGCGGTGGTTGGTGAAGCTTTCTTT	CASSLPGAVVGEAFF
NA	TRBJ2-6	TRBV5-1	NA	TGCGCCAGCAGCCCCTTCGACTCTGGGGCCAACGTCCTGACTTTC	CASSPFDSGANVLTF
NA	TRBJ2-1	TRBV24-1	few	TGTGCCACCAGTGGTCCTGGGGCTAATGAGCAGTTCTTC	CATSGPGANEQFF
NA	TRBJ2-7	TRBV7-2	few	TGTGCCAGCTCAGGGCTCGGGATCTACGAGCAGTACTTC	CASSGLGIYEQYF
NA	TRBJ2-1	TRBV20-1	few	TGCAGTGCTAGAGATTTCGGGCGGGGAGGCTATGAGCAGTTCTTC	CSARDFGRGGYEQFF
TRBD2	TRBJ2-1	TRBV4-1	NA	TGCGCCAGCAGCCAAGTAGCGGCGGGGGGCCCCAGGGGTGAGCAGTTCTTC	CASSQVAAGGPRGEQFF
NA	TRBJ2-4	TRBV5-1	many	TGCGCCAGCAGCTTGTTAGGAGGGGACGGGTCCAAAAACATTCAGTACTTC	CASSLLGGDGSKNIQYF
NA	TRBJ1-2	TRBV20-1	many	TGCAGTGCTAGAGACGTTTACAGGGATAACTATGGCTACACCTTC	CSARDVYRDNYGYTF
TRBD2	TRBJ2-7	TRBV6-1	few	TGTGCCAGCAGAACGATAGCGGGAGGCCGGGGGGAGCAGTACTTC	CASRTIAGGRGEQYF
TRBD2	TRBJ2-1	TRBV7-2	few	TGTGCCAGCAGCCTACGGACTAGCGGGGCCTACAATGAGCAGTTCTTC	CASSLRTSGAYNEQFF
NA	TRBJ1-5	TRBV12-3/TRBV12-4	NA	TGTGCCAGCAGTTCAACGACAGTTGGGGTGAGCATTCAGCCCCAGCATTTT	CASSSTTVGVSIQPQHF
NA	TRBJ2-3	TRBV20-1	NA	TGCAGTGCTAGTCCGGCAGGATACACAGATACGCAGTATTTT	CSASPAGYTDTQYF
NA	TRBJ2-7	TRBV18	few	TGTGCCAGCTCACCAAGGGGGAAAAGCTCCTACGAGCAGTACTTC	CASSPRGKSSYEQYF
TRBD1	TRBJ2-5	TRBV18	NA	TGTGCCAGCTCACAGAATCAGGGGGAAGAGACCCAGTACTTC	CASSQNQGEETQYF
NA	TRBJ2-3	TRBV24-1	few	TGTGCCACCAGTGAACCCGGACCCACAGATACGCAGTATTTT	CATSEPGPTDTQYF
NA	TRBJ2-7	TRBV6-6	few	TGTGCCAGCAGTTCTCGTAGGTACGAGCAGTACTTC	CASSSRRYEQYF